Listed below are T cell receptor beta chains from one sample, sequenced in a study of spatial heterogeneity in lung cancer. TCRdb reprocessed the 5' RACE reads with MiXCR, giving one entry per CDR3 protein. The sample carries around 2,800 distinct CDR3 sequences, about 8.8% recorded once. The sample here was lung tumor tissue, taken at surgery. Source of these receptors: a male donor with early-stage non-small cell lung cancer. Each CDR3 is given with its conserved first and last residue. The order of the fields is D gene, V gene, clone size, J gene, CDR3 DNA, CDR3 protein. A D gene is named only where the DNA matches it firmly. The size field is filled for only some rows; it gives once, few, many or a size class.

-	TRBV5-1	-	TRBJ2-3	TGCGCCAGCAGCTTGGATGGGGGCGCCTCAGATACGCAGTATTTT	CASSLDGGASDTQYF
TRBD1	TRBV12-3/TRBV12-4	many	TRBJ1-1	TGTGCCAGCAGTTTGACAGGGAAAGCTTTCTTT	CASSLTGKAFF
-	TRBV6-5	-	TRBJ1-2	TGTACCAGCAGTTACGAAGGGGTCTATGGCTACACCTTC	CTSSYEGVYGYTF
-	TRBV6-2/TRBV6-3	many	TRBJ1-5	TGTGCCAGCAGGAACCCGACATGGGGACGGAATCAGCCCCAGCATTTT	CASRNPTWGRNQPQHF
-	TRBV4-2	-	TRBJ1-1	TGTGCCAGCAGCCAAGACGCCAGGGCGGGGACTGAAGCTTTCTTT	CASSQDARAGTEAFF
-	TRBV6-2/TRBV6-3	medium-sized	TRBJ2-1	TGTGCCAGCAGTCCCCTAGCAGGTGAGCAGTTCTTC	CASSPLAGEQFF
TRBD1	TRBV29-1	medium-sized	TRBJ2-7	TGCAGCGCTATCTCTACGGACAGGGGGGACGAGCAGTACTTC	CSAISTDRGDEQYF
TRBD1	TRBV12-3/TRBV12-4	medium-sized	TRBJ1-6	TGTGCCAGCAGCCCCAGGGGGCTGGGGTCACCCCTCCACTTT	CASSPRGLGSPLHF
-	TRBV5-6	many	TRBJ2-7	TGTGCCAGCAGCGATCGGTACTACGGGAGCCACGAGCAGTACTTC	CASSDRYYGSHEQYF
-	TRBV6-1	medium-sized	TRBJ1-1	TGTGCCAGCAGTGTGCGGGGGGACACTGAAGCTTTCTTT	CASSVRGDTEAFF
TRBD1	TRBV20-1	medium-sized	TRBJ1-2	TGCAGTGCACCAGGACAGGGACGGTTAGGCTACACCTTC	CSAPGQGRLGYTF
-	TRBV28	-	TRBJ2-2	TGTGCCAGCAGAGCACAGGGTAACGCCCGGGAGCTGTTTTTT	CASRAQGNARELFF
-	TRBV7-9	medium-sized	TRBJ1-1	TGTGCCAGCAGCTTAGGAACAGGGTACACTGAAGCTTTCTTT	CASSLGTGYTEAFF
TRBD1	TRBV18	-	TRBJ1-1	TGTGCCAGCTCACGGGACAGGCATGAAGCTTTCTTT	CASSRDRHEAFF
-	TRBV7-8	-	TRBJ2-7	TGTGCCAGCAGCTTCAGGGAAGCCTACGAGCAGTACTTC	CASSFREAYEQYF
TRBD1	TRBV7-2	many	TRBJ2-5	TGTGCCAGCAGCTCGGGACAGCAAGAGACCCAGTACTTC	CASSSGQQETQYF
TRBD2	TRBV29-1	medium-sized	TRBJ2-1	TGCAGCGCCTCCGGGACTAGCGTTGGGGGGTATGAGCAGTTCTTC	CSASGTSVGGYEQFF
TRBD1	TRBV6-1	medium-sized	TRBJ2-7	TGTGCCAGCAGAGTTCGGGACAGGGGCTTCGACGAGCAGTACTTC	CASRVRDRGFDEQYF
TRBD2	TRBV28	-	TRBJ2-1	TGTGCCAGCAGTTTACCCCCGCTAGCGGGAGTAGAGAATGAGCAGTTCTTC	CASSLPPLAGVENEQFF
-	TRBV6-2/TRBV6-3	-	TRBJ1-5	TGTGCCAGCAGTTACCTACGCAGGGAAGTGCAGCCCCAGCATTTC	CASSYLRREVQPQHF
TRBD2	TRBV29-1	medium-sized	TRBJ2-3	TGCAGCGAGACTAGCGGGAGTACAGATACGCAGTATTTT	CSETSGSTDTQYF
-	TRBV15	medium-sized	TRBJ1-5	TGTGCCACCAGCAGTAGCAATCAGCCCCAGCATTTT	CATSSSNQPQHF
-	TRBV3-1	few	TRBJ1-4	TGTGCCAGCAGCCATTCAAGGGGAACTAATGAAAAACTGTTTTTT	CASSHSRGTNEKLFF
-	TRBV7-2	large	TRBJ2-5	TGTGCCAGCAGACCACGCTCCGAAGAGACCCAGTACTTC	CASRPRSEETQYF
-	TRBV20-1	medium-sized	TRBJ2-1	TGCAGTGCTAGAGATCTAGCCAGGCTGAATGAGCAGTTCTTC	CSARDLARLNEQFF
-	TRBV30	-	TRBJ1-1	TGTGCCTGGAGTTGGCAGGAAAACACTGAAGCTTTCTTT	CAWSWQENTEAFF
-	TRBV28	-	TRBJ2-7	TGTGCCAGCAGTCCCATCCCGGGGGACTACGAGCAGTACTTC	CASSPIPGDYEQYF
-	TRBV12-3/TRBV12-4	medium-sized	TRBJ2-7	TGTGCCAGCAGTTTAGCCAGGAGGGGCTACGAGCAGTACTTC	CASSLARRGYEQYF
-	TRBV20-1	medium-sized	TRBJ1-2	TGCAGAGACGGGCAGCAAACTTATGGCTACACCTTC	CRDGQQTYGYTF
-	TRBV7-6	few	TRBJ2-7	TGTGCCAGCAGCTTAGGGGGGCCCGTGACAGTAAATGAGCAGTACTTC	CASSLGGPVTVNEQYF
TRBD1	TRBV20-1	medium-sized	TRBJ2-2	TGCAGTGCTAGAGATGACAGGGGGCTCATCACCGGGGAGCTGTTTTTT	CSARDDRGLITGELFF
TRBD1	TRBV4-1	many	TRBJ2-7	TGCGCCAGCAGCCGGACAGGGCGCCCCTACGAGCAGTACTTC	CASSRTGRPYEQYF
-	TRBV5-4	many	TRBJ2-3	TGTGCCAGCAGCTTGGATGGGCTAGCGCGCACAGATACGCAGTATTTT	CASSLDGLARTDTQYF
-	TRBV12-3/TRBV12-4	medium-sized	TRBJ2-2	TGTGCCAGCGGAAACACCGGGGAGCTGTTTTTT	CASGNTGELFF
TRBD2	TRBV5-4	many	TRBJ2-3	TGTGCCAGCAGGACTAGCGGGGGTGCAGATACGCAGTATTTT	CASRTSGGADTQYF
-	TRBV7-9	medium-sized	TRBJ2-5	TGTGCCAGCAACAAAGGGGGGCGGGAGACCCAGTACTTC	CASNKGGRETQYF
-	TRBV2	medium-sized	TRBJ1-1	TGTGCCAGCCGGGAGGGGATGGCTGAAGCTTTCTTT	CASREGMAEAFF